The clone carrying this T cell receptor beta chain was detected a few times. Its antigen is undetermined. The data were taken from a study of blood T cells in healthy people across ages. Study conclusions and caveats: No one knew whether donors had CMV, which possibly confounded expanded clonotype changes.

A second PCR, run for about 7 to 11 cycles, used a sample-barcoded 5' primer plus a J-beta primer mix. Each single sample gave us at least 3 million CDR3-containing paired-end reads. TCRdb called the 5' RACE reads again in MiXCR, with one record for every CDR3 protein. The data contain around 1,900,000 distinct CDR3 sequences, around 40% of them singletons. With V trimmed by 5 bases and J by 2 bases, 6 bases remained unmatched. From germline, CDR1 is SGHTA and CDR2 FQGNSA. The CDR3 totals 15 residues. Peripheral blood from each donor was collected in a volume of roughly 9.8 milliliters. PBMCs, at least 7 million per sample, were isolated.

This receptor was taken from a human donor in good health. Sequences were obtained from blood. The genes are TRBV7-2 and TRBJ2-1; 7 nucleotides line up with TRBD1. CDR3: CASSTATGTYNEQFF. Written as DNA, the CDR3 is TGTGCCAGCAGCACCGCGACAGGGACCTACAATGAGCAGTTCTTC.